The sample holds one count of the clone carrying this T cell receptor (beta chain). What it binds is not known. Per germline, CDR1 MNHEY and CDR2 SVGAGI. This CDR3 is 15 amino acids long. Trimming removed 7 bases from V and 4 bases from J, with 16 bases in between. This sample was included in a study of shared clonotypes between healthy human individuals. Study background: For every donor, three CD4 naive, three CD4 memory, two CD8 naive and one CD8 memory plates were used.

Sequencing was at deep level. Each subset's genomic DNA was shared equally among a number of immunoSEQ plates. TCRdb's table, derived via immunoSEQ multiplex PCR, lists solely in-frame clones and lacks some. This sample has over a million clones, with approximately 78% found just once. Whole-study results and caveats: For naive CD4 cells, roughly 5% of clonotypes were shared across a handful of donors.

Sequencing was carried out using memory CD4+ T cells from PBMCs. Subset given: CD45RA-negative fraction. This sequence was found in a young man in good health. Some clones in this sample may be carry-over from other donors' samples. The chain links TRBV6-5 to TRBJ1-4, with D perhaps TRBD1 (5 bases). The DNA for the CDR3 is TGTGCCAGCAAAGAAGGACACAGGAATAATGAAAAACTGTTTTTT. The encoded protein is CASKEGHRNNEKLFF.